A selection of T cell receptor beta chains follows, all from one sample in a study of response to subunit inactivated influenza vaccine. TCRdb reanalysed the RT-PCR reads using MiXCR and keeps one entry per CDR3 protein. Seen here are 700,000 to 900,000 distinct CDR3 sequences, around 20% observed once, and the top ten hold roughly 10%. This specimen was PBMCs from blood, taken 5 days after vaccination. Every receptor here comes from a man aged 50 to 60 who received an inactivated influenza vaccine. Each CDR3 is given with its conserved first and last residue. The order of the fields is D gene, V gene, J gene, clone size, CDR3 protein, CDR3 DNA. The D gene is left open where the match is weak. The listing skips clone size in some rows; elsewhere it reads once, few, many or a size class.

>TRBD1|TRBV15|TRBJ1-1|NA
CATSRGDRGRGAFF
TGTGCCACCAGCAGAGGAGACAGGGGGCGTGGTGCTTTCTTT
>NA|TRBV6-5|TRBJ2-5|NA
CASSYSVVETQYF
TGTGCCAGCAGTTACTCAGTTGTAGAGACCCAGTACTTC
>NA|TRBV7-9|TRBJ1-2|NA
CASSSGTDPNYGYTF
TGTGCCAGCAGCTCCGGGACGGACCCTAACTATGGCTACACCTTC
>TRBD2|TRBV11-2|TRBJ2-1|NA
CASSRIVGGRDEQFF
TGTGCCAGCAGCCGCATAGTGGGAGGGCGGGATGAGCAGTTCTTC
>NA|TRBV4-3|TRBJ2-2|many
CASSQDKGTGELFF
TGCGCCAGCAGCCAAGATAAGGGCACCGGGGAGCTGTTTTTT
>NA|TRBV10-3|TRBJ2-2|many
CAISESVGELFF
TGTGCCATCAGTGAGTCGGTCGGGGAGCTGTTTTTT
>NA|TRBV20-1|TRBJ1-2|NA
CSAVAVEIGYTF
TGCAGTGCTGTGGCAGTGGAAATTGGCTACACCTTC
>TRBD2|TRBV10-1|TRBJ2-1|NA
CASSGTSGGLGQFF
TGCGCCAGCAGCGGGACTAGCGGGGGTTTGGGGCAGTTCTTC
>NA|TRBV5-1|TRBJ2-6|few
CASMVMGGSSRANVLTF
TGCGCCAGCATGGTGATGGGAGGCTCCTCGAGGGCCAACGTCCTGACTTTC
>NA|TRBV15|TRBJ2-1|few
CATSTLVPPDEQFF
TGTGCCACCAGCACACTAGTCCCCCCGGATGAGCAGTTCTTC
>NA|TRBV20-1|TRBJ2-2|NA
CSAVDPNTGELFF
TGCAGTGCTGTGGATCCGAACACCGGGGAGCTGTTTTTT
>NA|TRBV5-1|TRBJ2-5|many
CASSLDRLGETQYF
TGCGCCAGCAGCTTGGACAGATTGGGAGAGACCCAGTACTTC
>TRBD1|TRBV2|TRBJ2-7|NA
CASSTNPGQGSYEQYF
TGTGCCAGCAGTACAAATCCGGGACAGGGGTCCTACGAGCAGTACTTC
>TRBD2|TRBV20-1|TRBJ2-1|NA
CSAPLAGEIANEQFF
TGCAGTGCTCCACTAGCGGGAGAGATCGCCAATGAGCAGTTCTTC
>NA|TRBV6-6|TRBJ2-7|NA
CASTKDTSYEQYF
TGTGCCAGCACTAAAGACACCTCCTACGAGCAGTACTTC
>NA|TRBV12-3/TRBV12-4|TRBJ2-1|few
CASSVAPGEQFF
TGTGCCAGCAGTGTCGCTCCCGGTGAGCAGTTCTTC
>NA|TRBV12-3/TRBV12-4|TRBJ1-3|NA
CASSALSSGNTIYF
TGTGCCAGCAGCGCACTCAGCTCTGGAAACACCATATATTTT
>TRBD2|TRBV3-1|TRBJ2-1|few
CASSQDSESTSGPPSSYNEQFF
TGTGCCAGCAGCCAAGATTCGGAATCGACTAGCGGACCTCCCAGCTCCTACAATGAGCAGTTCTTC
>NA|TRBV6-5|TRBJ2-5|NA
CASSYGNIAETQYF
TGTGCCAGCAGTTACGGGAACATTGCAGAGACCCAGTACTTC
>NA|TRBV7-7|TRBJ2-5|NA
CASSLGVGVRETQYF
TGTGCCAGCAGCTTAGGGGTGGGAGTAAGGGAGACCCAGTACTTC
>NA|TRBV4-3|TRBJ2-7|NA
CASSQDGGKWNEQYF
TGCGCCAGCAGCCAAGATGGGGGAAAATGGAACGAGCAGTACTTC
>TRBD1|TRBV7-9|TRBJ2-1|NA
CASSLTLTGFGWDEQFF
TGTGCCAGCAGCTTAACACTGACAGGGTTCGGATGGGATGAGCAGTTCTTC
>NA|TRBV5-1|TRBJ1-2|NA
CASSLPGLYGYTF
TGCGCCAGCAGCTTACCGGGGCTCTATGGCTACACCTTC
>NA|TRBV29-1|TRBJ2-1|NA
CSVDWYNEQFF
TGCAGCGTTGACTGGTACAATGAGCAGTTCTTC
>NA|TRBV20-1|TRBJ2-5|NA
CSVTGQETQYF
TGCAGTGTTACAGGGCAAGAGACCCAGTACTTC
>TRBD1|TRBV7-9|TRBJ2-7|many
CASSSGTGVYEQYF
TGTGCCAGCAGCTCCGGGACAGGGGTTTACGAGCAGTACTTC
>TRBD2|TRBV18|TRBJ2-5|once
CASSLSAGVGQETQYF
TGTGCCAGCTCACTTTCAGCGGGAGTAGGTCAAGAGACCCAGTACTTC
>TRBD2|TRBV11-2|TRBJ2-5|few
CASSLPGTSGGKTQYF
TGTGCCAGCAGCTTACCCGGGACTAGCGGGGGGAAGACCCAGTACTTC
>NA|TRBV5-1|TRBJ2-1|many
CASSAGTRDNEQFF
TGCGCCAGCAGCGCCGGGACCCGTGACAATGAGCAGTTCTTC
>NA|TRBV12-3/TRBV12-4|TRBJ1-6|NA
CASSRTGLDSPLHF
TGTGCCAGCAGCCGAACAGGGCTGGATTCACCCCTCCACTTT
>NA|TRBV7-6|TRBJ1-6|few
CASSLYPGTDLSSYNSPLHF
TGTGCCAGCAGCCTATACCCCGGGACGGACTTGAGCTCCTATAATTCACCCCTCCACTTT
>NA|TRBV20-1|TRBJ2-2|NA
CSARVGNANTGELFF
TGCAGTGCTAGAGTTGGAAACGCGAACACCGGGGAGCTGTTTTTT
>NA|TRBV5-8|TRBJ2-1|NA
CASSLVLLSRDEQFF
TGTGCCAGCAGCTTGGTACTTTTATCTAGGGATGAGCAGTTCTTC
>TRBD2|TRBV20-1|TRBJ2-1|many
CSARSSGRVNNEQFF
TGCAGTGCTAGATCGAGCGGGAGGGTAAACAATGAGCAGTTCTTC
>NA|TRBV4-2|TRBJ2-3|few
CASSQGAGAQDTQYF
TGTGCCAGCAGCCAAGGGGCGGGGGCTCAGGATACGCAGTATTTT
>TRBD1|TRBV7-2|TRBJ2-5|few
CASRLTGVETQYF
TGTGCCAGCAGACTGACAGGGGTAGAGACCCAGTACTTC
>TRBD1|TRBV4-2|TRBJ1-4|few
CASSQDQGAREKLFF
TGTGCCAGCAGCCAAGATCAGGGGGCAAGGGAAAAACTGTTTTTT
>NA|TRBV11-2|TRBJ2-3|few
CASSSTGGVSTDTQYF
TGTGCCAGCAGTTCAACAGGAGGGGTTAGCACAGATACGCAGTATTTT
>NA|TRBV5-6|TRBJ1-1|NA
CASSLGNGAEAFF
TGTGCCAGCAGCTTGGGAAACGGTGCTGAAGCTTTCTTT
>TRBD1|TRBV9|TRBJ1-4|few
CASSVGDRDNEKLFF
TGTGCCAGCAGCGTAGGGGACAGGGATAATGAAAAACTGTTTTTT
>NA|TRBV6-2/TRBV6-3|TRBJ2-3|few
CASMPLAGRTDTQYF
TGTGCCAGCATGCCTCTCGCGGGGCGCACAGATACGCAGTATTTT